The 11 T cell receptor beta chains below come from one sample, sequenced in a study of blood T cells in healthy people across ages. With a J-beta primer mix and a sample-barcoded 5' primer, a second PCR ran about 6 to 11 cycles. Each CDR3 protein gets one entry after TCRdb re-called the 5' RACE reads with MiXCR. The sample records around 990,000 distinct CDR3 sequences, under 40% being singletons. The material sequenced was blood. Every receptor here comes from a man younger than 30 in good health.

Only a few counts were recorded for this clonotype. This rearrangement joins TRBV9 to TRBJ2-1; a possible D gene is TRBD1 (6 bases). The germline gives CDR1 SGDLS, CDR2 YYNGEE. With 3 bases removed from V and 1 base from J, the gap between germline ends came to 11 bases. The CDR3 covers 15 residues. CDR3 amino acids: CASSETGQSYNEQFF. As DNA, the CDR3 is TGTGCCAGCAGCGAAACGGGACAATCCTACAATGAGCAGTTCTTC.

With respect to this clonotype: A clone one base away is much larger, so this may be a read error. The chain recombines TRBV27 with TRBJ1-2; no clear D gene. The CDR3 is made up of 14 amino acids. CDR1 is MNHEY and CDR2 is SMNVEV in the germline V gene (reference sequence). The CDR3 DNA sequence: TGTGCCAGCAGTCCCTCAGGACTTACCTATGGCTACATCTTC. Translating gives CASSPSGLTYGYIF.

This chain links TRBV12-3 or TRBV12-4 with TRBJ2-1; 8 bases match TRBD1. V lost 6 bases and J lost 5; bases outside the gene matches: 15. The CDR3 spans 17 residues. The CDR3: CASSPGRGQGGDNEQFF. Written as DNA, the CDR3 is TGTGCCAGCAGCCCCGGGAGAGGACAGGGCGGGGACAATGAGCAGTTCTTC.

The chain uses TRBV4-3 and TRBJ2-3; no firm D call. The CDR3 totals 17 residues. The germline CDR1 and CDR2 sequences are LGHNA and YSLEER. V was pared by 4 bases and J by 0 bases, with 17 bases between. Here the CDR3 reads CASSRDIYSASTDTQYF. DNA for the CDR3: TGCGCCAGCAGCCGAGATATCTACAGCGCTAGCACAGATACGCAGTATTTT.

This clonotype appeared a few times. The chain combines TRBV20-1 with TRBJ2-2, with 8 bases identical to TRBD1. This CDR3 region has 17 residues. Losses at the gene ends were 1 base for V and 1 base for J; bases not matched to a gene: 8. Germline CDR1 reads DFQATT; CDR2 reads SNEGSKA (reference sequence). CDR3 sequence reads: CSARAIQGQENTGELFF. As DNA, the CDR3 is TGCAGTGCTAGAGCGATTCAGGGACAGGAGAACACCGGGGAGCTGTTTTTT.

On this clonotype itself: This sequence may be a read error, since a much larger clone differs from it by one base. The chain couples TRBV9 to TRBJ1-2; D uncertain. CDR3 size: 15 residues. V gave up 0 bases and J gave up 0 bases, with 9 bases separating them. Germline assignment: CDR1 SGDLS and CDR2 YYNGEE. CDR3 DNA sequence: TGTGCCAGCAGCGTAGCACTGAACCCTAACTATGGCTACACCTTC. This encodes CASSVALNPNYGYTF. The full variable domain, completed using reference TRBV9 and TRBJ1-2, is DSGVTQTPKHLITATGQRVTLRCSPRSGDLSVYWYQQSLDQGLQFLIQYYNGEERAKGNILERFSAQQFPDLHSELNLSSLELGDSALYFCASSVALNPNYGYTFGSGTRLTVV.

In regard to this clonotype: Since a much larger clone is just one base distant, this may be a read error. The chain's CDR3 is CAISESEGSYGYTF. For the CDR3, the DNA is TGTGCCATCAGTGAGTCCGAAGGCAGCTATGGCTACACCTTC. V gene TRBV10-3 combines with J gene TRBJ1-2; D unresolved. The CDR3 length is 14 residues. CDR1 and CDR2 (germline): ENHRY, SYGVKD. Trimming left V 0 bases short and J 4 bases short, with 9 bases between.

The chain employs TRBV6-5 and TRBJ1-1; D is undetermined. Trimming removed 2 bases from V and 0 bases from J, with 13 bases in between. The CDR3 is 16 amino acids. Germline CDR1 and CDR2: MNHEY and SVGAGI. The CDR3 protein is CASSYNLRTMNTEAFF. The DNA for the CDR3 is TGTGCCAGCAGTTACAACCTTCGAACCATGAACACTGAAGCTTTCTTT.

This sequence joins TRBV29-1 and TRBJ1-2; maybe TRBD1 (6 bases). V shed 0 bases and J shed 8 bases, with 16 bases lying between them. Looked up from germline, CDR1 is SQVTM and CDR2 is ANQGSEA. The CDR3 contains 14 residues. CDR3 nucleotides: TGCAGCGTTGAAGATCTCGGGGGGGCACGAGGCTACACCTTC. Translated: CSVEDLGGARGYTF.

This clonotype was found a few times. The chain joins TRBV20-1 to TRBJ2-5; 8 bases map to TRBD2. CDR1 is DFQATT, CDR2 SNEGSKA, per germline (reference sequence). After removal of 1 base from V and 5 bases from J, the junction contained 9 bases not matched to a gene. The CDR3 spans 15 residues. The CDR3 DNA reads TGCAGTGCTAGAGTAGTTACTAGCGGAGCGGAGACCCAGTACTTC. The encoded protein is CSARVVTSGAETQYF.

This clonotype was recorded a few times. V usage is TRBV20-1 and J usage is TRBJ1-2; D gene unclear. CDR3 length equals 14 residues. The germline CDR1 and CDR2 sequences are DFQATT and SNEGSKA (reference sequence). Trimming cost V 5 bases and J 11 bases, with 24 bases left between them. The CDR3 bases are TGCAGTGCTCCGGAAACTGGACGCGTTTGGGAATACACCTTC. Translating gives CSAPETGRVWEYTF.